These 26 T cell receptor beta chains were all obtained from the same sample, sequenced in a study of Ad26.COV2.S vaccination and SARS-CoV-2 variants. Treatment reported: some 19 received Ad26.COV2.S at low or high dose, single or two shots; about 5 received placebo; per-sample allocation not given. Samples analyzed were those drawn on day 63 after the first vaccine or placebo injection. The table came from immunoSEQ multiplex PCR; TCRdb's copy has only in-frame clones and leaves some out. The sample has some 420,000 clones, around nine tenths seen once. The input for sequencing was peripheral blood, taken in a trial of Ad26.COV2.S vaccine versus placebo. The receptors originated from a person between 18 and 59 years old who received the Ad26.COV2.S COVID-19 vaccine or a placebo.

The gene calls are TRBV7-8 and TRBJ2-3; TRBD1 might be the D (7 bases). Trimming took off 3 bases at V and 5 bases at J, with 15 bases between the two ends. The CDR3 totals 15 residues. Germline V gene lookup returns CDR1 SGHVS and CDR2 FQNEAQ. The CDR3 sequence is CASSFSGGIGDTQYF. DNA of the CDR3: TGTGCCAGCAGCTTTTCAGGGGGGATAGGAGATACGCAGTATTTT.

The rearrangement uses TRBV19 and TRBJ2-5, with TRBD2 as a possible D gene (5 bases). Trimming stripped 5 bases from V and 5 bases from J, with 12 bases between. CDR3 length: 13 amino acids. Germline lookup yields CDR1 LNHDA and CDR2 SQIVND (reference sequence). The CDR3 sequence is CASSVGRGETQYF. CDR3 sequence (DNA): TGTGCCAGTAGTGTCGGGCGCGGGGAGACCCAGTACTTC.

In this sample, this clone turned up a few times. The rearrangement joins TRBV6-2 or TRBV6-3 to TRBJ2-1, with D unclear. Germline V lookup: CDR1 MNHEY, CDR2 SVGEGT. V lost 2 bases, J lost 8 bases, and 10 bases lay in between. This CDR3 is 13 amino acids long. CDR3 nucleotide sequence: TGTGCCAGCAGTTACGCGGAGTTTCATGAGCAGTTCTTC. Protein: CASSYAEFHEQFF.

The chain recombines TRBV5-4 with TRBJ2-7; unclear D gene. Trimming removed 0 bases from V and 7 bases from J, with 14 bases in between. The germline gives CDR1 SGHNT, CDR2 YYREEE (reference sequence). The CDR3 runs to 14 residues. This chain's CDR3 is CASSLDGSPREQYF. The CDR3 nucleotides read TGTGCCAGCAGCTTGGACGGAAGCCCTAGGGAGCAGTACTTC.

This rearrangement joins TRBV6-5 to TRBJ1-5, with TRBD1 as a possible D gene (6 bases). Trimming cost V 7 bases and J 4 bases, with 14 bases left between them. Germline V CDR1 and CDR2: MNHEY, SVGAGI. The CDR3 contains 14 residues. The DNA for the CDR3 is TGTGCCAGCAAACCCAGGGGTTCAAATCAGCCCCAGCATTTT. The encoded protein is CASKPRGSNQPQHF.

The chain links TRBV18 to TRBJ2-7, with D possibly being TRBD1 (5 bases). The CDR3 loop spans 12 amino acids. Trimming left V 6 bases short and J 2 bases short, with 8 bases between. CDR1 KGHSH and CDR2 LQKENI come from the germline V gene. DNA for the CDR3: TGTGCCAGCTCCAAGGACACCTACGAGCAGTACTTC. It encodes CASSKDTYEQYF. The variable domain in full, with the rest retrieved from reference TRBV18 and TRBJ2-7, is NAGVMQNPRHLVRRRGQEARLRCSPMKGHSHVYWYRQLPEEGLKFMVYLQKENIIDESGMPKERFSAEFPKEGPSILRIQQVVRGDSAAYFCASSKDTYEQYFGPGTRLTVT.

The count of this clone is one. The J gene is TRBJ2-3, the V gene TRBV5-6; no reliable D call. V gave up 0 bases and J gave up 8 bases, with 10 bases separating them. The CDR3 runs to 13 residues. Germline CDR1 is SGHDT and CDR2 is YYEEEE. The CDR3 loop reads CASSLDPSGTQYF. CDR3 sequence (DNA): TGTGCCAGCAGCTTGGACCCCTCAGGTACGCAGTATTTT.

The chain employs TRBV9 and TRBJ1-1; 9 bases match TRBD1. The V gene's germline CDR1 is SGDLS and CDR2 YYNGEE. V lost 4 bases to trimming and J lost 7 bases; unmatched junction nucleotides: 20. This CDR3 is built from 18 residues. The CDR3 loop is CASSPTRGTGLGLIEAFF. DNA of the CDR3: TGTGCCAGCAGCCCGACCCGGGGGACAGGGTTAGGTCTTATTGAAGCTTTCTTT.

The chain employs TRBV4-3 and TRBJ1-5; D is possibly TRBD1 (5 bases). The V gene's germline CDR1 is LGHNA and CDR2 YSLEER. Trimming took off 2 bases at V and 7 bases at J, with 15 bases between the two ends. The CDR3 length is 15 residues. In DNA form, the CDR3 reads TGCGCCAGCAGCCAACAATCAACAGGTGAACAGCCCCAGCATTTT. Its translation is CASSQQSTGEQPQHF.

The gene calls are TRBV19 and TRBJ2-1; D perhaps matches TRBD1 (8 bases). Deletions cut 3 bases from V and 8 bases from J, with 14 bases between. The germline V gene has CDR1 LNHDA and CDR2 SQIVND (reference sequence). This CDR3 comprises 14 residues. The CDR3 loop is CASSINRGRDEQFF. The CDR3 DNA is TGTGCCAGTAGTATTAACAGGGGGAGGGATGAGCAGTTCTTC.

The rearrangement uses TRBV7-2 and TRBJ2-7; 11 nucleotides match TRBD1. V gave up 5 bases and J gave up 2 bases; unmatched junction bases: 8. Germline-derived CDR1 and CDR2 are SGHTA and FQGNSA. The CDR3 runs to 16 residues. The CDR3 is CASSQAPGQGAYEQYF. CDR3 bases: TGTGCCAGCAGCCAAGCGCCGGGACAGGGGGCCTACGAGCAGTACTTC.

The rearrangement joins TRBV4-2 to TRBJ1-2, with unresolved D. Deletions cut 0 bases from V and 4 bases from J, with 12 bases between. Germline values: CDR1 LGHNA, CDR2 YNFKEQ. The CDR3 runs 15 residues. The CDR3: CASSQDPGPPYGYTF. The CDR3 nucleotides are TGTGCCAGCAGCCAAGACCCGGGCCCCCCCTATGGCTACACCTTC.

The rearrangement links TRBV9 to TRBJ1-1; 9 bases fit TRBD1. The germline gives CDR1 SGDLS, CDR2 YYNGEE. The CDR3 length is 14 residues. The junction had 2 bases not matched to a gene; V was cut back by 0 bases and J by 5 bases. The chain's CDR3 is CASSVGTGVTEAFF. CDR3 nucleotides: TGTGCCAGCAGCGTAGGGACAGGGGTTACTGAAGCTTTCTTT.

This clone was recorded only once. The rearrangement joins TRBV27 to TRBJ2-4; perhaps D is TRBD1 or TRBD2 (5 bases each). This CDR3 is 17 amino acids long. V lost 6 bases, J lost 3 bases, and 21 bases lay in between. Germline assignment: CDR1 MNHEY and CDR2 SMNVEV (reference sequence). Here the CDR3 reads CASSPYFMGRSKNIQYF. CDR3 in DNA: TGTGCCAGCAGCCCTTATTTTATGGGACGTAGCAAAAACATTCAGTACTTC.

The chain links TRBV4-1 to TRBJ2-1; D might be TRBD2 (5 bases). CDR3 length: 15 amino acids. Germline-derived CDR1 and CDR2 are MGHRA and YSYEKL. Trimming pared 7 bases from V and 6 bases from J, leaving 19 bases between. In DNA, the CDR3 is TGCGCCAGCACTTCCGGAGGAGGTAAAGGCAATGAGCAGTTCTTC. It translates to CASTSGGGKGNEQFF.

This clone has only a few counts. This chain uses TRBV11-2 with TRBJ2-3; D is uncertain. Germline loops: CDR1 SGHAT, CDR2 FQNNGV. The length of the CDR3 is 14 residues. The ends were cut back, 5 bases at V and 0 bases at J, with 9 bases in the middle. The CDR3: CASSPMTSTDTQYF. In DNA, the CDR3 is TGTGCCAGCAGCCCCATGACTAGCACAGATACGCAGTATTTT.

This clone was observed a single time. The CDR3 sequence: CASSFLTHEQFF. The DNA of the CDR3 is TGCGCCAGCAGCTTCCTCACCCATGAGCAGTTCTTC. The rearrangement joins TRBV5-1 to TRBJ2-1; D gene ambiguous. This CDR3 region has 12 residues. Deletions cut 2 bases from V and 8 bases from J, with 8 bases between. Germline V gene lookup returns CDR1 SGHRS and CDR2 YFSETQ.

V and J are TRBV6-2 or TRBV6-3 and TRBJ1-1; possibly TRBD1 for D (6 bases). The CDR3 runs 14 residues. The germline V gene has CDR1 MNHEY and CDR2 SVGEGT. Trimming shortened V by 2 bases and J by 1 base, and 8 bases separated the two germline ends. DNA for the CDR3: TGTGCCAGCAGTTACGCAGGGGAGAACACTGAAGCTTTCTTT. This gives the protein CASSYAGENTEAFF.

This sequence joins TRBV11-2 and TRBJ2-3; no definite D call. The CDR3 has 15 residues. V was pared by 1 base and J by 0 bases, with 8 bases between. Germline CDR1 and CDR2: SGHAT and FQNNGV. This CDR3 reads CASSLVGFSTDTQYF. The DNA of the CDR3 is TGTGCCAGCAGCTTAGTCGGGTTTAGCACAGATACGCAGTATTTT. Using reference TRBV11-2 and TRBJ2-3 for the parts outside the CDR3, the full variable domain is EAGVAQSPRYKIIEKRQSVAFWCNPISGHATLYWYQQILGQGPKLLIQFQNNGVVDDSQLPKDRFSAERLKGVDSTLKIQPAKLEDSAVYLCASSLVGFSTDTQYFGPGTRLTVL.

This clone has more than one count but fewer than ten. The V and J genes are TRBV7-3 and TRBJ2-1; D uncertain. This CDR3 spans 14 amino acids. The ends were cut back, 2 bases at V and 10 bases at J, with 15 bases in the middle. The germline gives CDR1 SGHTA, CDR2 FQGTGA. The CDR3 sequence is CASSLYGSLGEQFF. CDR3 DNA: TGTGCCAGCAGCTTATATGGCTCCCTAGGAGAGCAGTTCTTC.

The CDR3 region is CASSPPGLAAAYEQYF. The CDR3 nucleotides read TGTGCCAGCAGCCCTCCCGGGCTAGCGGCGGCGTACGAGCAGTACTTC. The chain couples TRBV11-3 to TRBJ2-7; 7 bases match TRBD2. Per germline, CDR1 SGHNT and CDR2 YENEEA. V lost 5 bases to trimming and J lost 4 bases; unmatched junction nucleotides: 14. The CDR3 consists of 16 residues.

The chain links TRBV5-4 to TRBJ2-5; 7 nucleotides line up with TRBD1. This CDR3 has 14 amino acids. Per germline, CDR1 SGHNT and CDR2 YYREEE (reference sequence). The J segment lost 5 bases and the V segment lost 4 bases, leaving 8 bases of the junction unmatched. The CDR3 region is CASSKDRERETQYF. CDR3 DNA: TGTGCCAGCAGCAAAGACAGGGAGCGGGAGACCCAGTACTTC. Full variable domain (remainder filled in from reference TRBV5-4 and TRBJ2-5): ETGVTQSPTHLIKTRGQQVTLRCSSQSGHNTVSWYQQALGQGPQFIFQYYREEENGRGNFPPRFSGLQFPNYSSELNVNALELDDSALYLCASSKDRERETQYFGPGTRLLVL.

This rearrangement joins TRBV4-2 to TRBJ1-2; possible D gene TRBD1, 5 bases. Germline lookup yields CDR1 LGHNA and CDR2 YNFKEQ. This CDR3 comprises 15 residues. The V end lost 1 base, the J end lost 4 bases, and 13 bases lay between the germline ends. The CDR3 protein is CASSQVSQGGYGYTF. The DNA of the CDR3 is TGTGCCAGCAGCCAAGTTAGTCAGGGTGGCTATGGCTACACCTTC.

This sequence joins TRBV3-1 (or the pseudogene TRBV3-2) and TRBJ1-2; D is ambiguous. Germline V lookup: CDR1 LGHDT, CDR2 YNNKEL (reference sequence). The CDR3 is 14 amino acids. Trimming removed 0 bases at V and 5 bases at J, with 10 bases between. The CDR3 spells CASSQEGGPYGYTF. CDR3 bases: TGTGCCAGCAGCCAAGAAGGTGGACCTTATGGCTACACCTTC.

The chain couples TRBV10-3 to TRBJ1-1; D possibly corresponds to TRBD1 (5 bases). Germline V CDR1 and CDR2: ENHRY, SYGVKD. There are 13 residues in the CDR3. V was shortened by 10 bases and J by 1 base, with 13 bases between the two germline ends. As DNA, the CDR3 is TGTGCCACCCTAGCCACAGGGAACACTGAAGCTTTCTTT. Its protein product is CATLATGNTEAFF.

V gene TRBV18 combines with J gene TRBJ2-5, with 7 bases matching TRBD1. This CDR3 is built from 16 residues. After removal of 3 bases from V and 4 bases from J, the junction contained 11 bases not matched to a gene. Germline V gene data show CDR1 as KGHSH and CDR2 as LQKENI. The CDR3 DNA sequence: TGTGCCAGCTCACCGTCGACAGGGCTTACTCGAGAGACCCAGTACTTC. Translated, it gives CASSPSTGLTRETQYF.